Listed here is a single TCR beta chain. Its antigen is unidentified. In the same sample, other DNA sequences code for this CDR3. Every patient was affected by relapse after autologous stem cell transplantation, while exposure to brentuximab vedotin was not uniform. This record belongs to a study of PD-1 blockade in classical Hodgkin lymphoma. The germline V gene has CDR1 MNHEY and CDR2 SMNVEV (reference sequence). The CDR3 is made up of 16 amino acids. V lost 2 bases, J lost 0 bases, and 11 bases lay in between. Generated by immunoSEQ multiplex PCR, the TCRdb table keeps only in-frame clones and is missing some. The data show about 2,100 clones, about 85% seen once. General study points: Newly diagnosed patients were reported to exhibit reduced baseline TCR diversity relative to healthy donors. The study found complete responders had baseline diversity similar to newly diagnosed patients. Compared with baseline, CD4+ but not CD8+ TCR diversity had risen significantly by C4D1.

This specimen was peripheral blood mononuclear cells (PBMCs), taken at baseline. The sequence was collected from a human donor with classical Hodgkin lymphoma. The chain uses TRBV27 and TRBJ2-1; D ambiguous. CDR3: CASSLIGFSSYNEQFF. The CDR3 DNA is TGTGCCAGCAGTTTAATCGGGTTTAGCTCCTACAATGAGCAGTTCTTC.